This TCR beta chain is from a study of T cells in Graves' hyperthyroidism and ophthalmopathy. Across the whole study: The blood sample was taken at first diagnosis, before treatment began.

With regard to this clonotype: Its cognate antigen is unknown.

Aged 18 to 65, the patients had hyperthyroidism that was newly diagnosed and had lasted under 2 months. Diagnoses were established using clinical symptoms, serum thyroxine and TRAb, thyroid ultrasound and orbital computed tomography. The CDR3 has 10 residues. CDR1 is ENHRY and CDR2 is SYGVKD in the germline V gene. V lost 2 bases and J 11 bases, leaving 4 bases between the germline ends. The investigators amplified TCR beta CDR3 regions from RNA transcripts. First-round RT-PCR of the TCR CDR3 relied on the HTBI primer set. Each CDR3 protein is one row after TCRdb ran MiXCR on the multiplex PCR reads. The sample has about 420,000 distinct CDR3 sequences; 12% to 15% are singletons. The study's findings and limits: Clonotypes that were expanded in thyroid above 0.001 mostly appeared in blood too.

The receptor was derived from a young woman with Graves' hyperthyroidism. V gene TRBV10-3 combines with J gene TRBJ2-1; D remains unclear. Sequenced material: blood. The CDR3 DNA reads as TGTGCCATCAGTGAGAATCAGCAGTTCTTC. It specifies CAISENQQFF.